What follows is one T cell receptor beta chain and its context. This specimen belongs to a study of blood T cell repertoires in COVID-19. Study background: Acute-phase and convalescent COVID-19 samples originated in the United States, Italy and Spain. PBMCs, B-cell-depleted T cells, or T cells were the source of the cDNA or gDNA that made up the material.

Study processing details: Using reference gene primer amplification, nucleated cell counts were estimated. Libraries were prepared by immunoSEQ multiplex PCR; TCRdb keeps only in-frame clonotypes and omits some of them. V, J and clone size derive from that table, while D and trimming were established from the DNA sequence. The table includes a few hundred thousand clones, 80% to 90% detected once. This TCR came from a woman in her 70s with acute or convalescent COVID-19. The sequencing sample was made of peripheral blood.

CDR3 sequence: CASSLAGNTGELFF. DNA of the CDR3: TGTGCCAGCAGCTTAGCGGGGAACACCGGGGAGCTGTTTTTT. The rearrangement uses TRBV7-3 and TRBJ2-2; TRBD2 is a possible D gene (5 bases). The CDR3 runs to 14 residues. V was shortened by 2 bases and J by 1 base, with 5 bases between the two germline ends. Germline V gene data show CDR1 as SGHTA and CDR2 as FQGTGA. The variable domain in full, completed from reference TRBV7-3 and TRBJ2-2, reads GAGVSQTPSNKVTEKGKYVELRCDPISGHTALYWYRQSLGQGPEFLIYFQGTGAADDSGLPNDRFFAVRPEGSVSTLKIQRTERGDSAVYLCASSLAGNTGELFFGEGSRLTVL.